This section outlines one TCR beta chain sequence together with its context. Antigen: not known. This sample is drawn from a study of T cells in localized non-small cell lung cancer. Overall study results and limits: Longer overall survival accompanied higher blood T cell density.

This table comes from immunoSEQ multiplex PCR, and its TCRdb copy is limited to in-frame clones, with some not included. In the table there are just over 15,000 clones, around 87% of which are singletons. Germline trimming cut 1 base from V and 1 base from J; bases unmatched to any gene: 6. Germline V gene lookup returns CDR1 LGHNA and CDR2 YNFKEQ. The CDR3 spans 16 residues. The chain is built from TRBV4-2 and TRBJ1-2; 7 bases line up with TRBD1. The clonotype originates from a male donor at least 60 years old with stage II lung adenocarcinoma. This specimen was peripheral blood mononuclear cells, taken before any cancer treatment. The CDR3 bases are TGTGCCAGCAGCCAAGCGGGGACAGCGATTAACTATGGCTACACCTTC. Residues: CASSQAGTAINYGYTF.